The sequence of this TCR beta chain was determined in a study of vaccination effects on CD4 cells after COVID-19. From germline, CDR1 is SGHTA and CDR2 FQGNSA. This CDR3 comprises 13 residues. With 3 bases removed from V and 4 bases from J, the gap between germline ends came to 8 bases. With about ten days of culture completed, CD4+ T cells were isolated. Points from the study as a whole: There were few convalescent patients in the study and no early post-infection timepoints.

About this clone itself: Its antigen is currently unknown.

Profiling relied on immunoSEQ multiplex PCR, and the TCRdb table lists in-frame clones only, not all of them. The profile shows tens of thousands of clones, over 60% of them singletons. The receptor's source is a human donor who received a COVID-19 vaccine. The specimen was CD4+ T cells from PBMCs cultured without peptide, collected before COVID-19 vaccination. The V and J genes are TRBV7-2 and TRBJ2-3; D ambiguous. The CDR3 region is CASSFKFADTQYF. DNA for the CDR3: TGTGCCAGCAGCTTTAAGTTCGCAGATACGCAGTATTTT.